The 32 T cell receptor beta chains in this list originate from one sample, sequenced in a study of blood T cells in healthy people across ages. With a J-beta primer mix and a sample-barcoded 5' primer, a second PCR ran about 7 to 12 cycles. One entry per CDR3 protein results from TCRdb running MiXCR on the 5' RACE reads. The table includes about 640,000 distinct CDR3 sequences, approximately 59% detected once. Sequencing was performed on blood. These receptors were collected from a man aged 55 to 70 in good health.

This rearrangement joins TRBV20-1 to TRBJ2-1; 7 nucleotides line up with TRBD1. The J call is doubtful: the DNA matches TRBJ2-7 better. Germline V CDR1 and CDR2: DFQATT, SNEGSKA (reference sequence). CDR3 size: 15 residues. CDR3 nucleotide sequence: TGCAGTGCTAGATTCCGGGACAGCTCCTACAATGAGCAGTACTTC. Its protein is CSARFRDSSYNEQYF.

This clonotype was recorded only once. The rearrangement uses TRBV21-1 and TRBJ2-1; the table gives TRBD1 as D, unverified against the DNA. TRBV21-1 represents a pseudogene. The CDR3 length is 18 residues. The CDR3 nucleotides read TGTGCCAGCAGCGCCAAAAGGTTTGGGCGAAGCTCCTACAATGAGCAGTTCTTC. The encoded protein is CASSAKRFGRSSYNEQFF.

DNA for the CDR3: TGCGCCAGCAGCTGGGGGCCCGGAGACACCGGGGAGCTGTTTTTT. Translated: CASSWGPGDTGELFF. The rearrangement uses TRBV5-1 and TRBJ2-2; D may be TRBD1 (6 bases). The V end lost 3 bases, the J end lost 3 bases, and 12 bases lay between the germline ends. This CDR3 spans 15 amino acids. CDR1 is SGHRS, CDR2 YFSETQ, per germline. The full variable domain, with the rest looked up from reference TRBV5-1 and TRBJ2-2, is KAGVTQTPRYLIKTRGQQVTLSCSPISGHRSVSWYQQTPGQGLQFLFEYFSETQRNKGNFPGRFSGRQFSNSRSEMNVSTLELGDSALYLCASSWGPGDTGELFFGEGSRLTVL.

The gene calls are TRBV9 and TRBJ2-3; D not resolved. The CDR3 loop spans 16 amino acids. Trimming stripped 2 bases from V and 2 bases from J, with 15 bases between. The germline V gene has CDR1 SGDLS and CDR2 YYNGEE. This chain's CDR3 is CASSVGIGGPTDTQYF. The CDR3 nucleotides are TGTGCCAGCAGCGTCGGAATCGGCGGCCCCACAGATACGCAGTATTTT. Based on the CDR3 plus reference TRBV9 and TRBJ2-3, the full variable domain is DSGVTQTPKHLITATGQRVTLRCSPRSGDLSVYWYQQSLDQGLQFLIQYYNGEERAKGNILERFSAQQFPDLHSELNLSSLELGDSALYFCASSVGIGGPTDTQYFGPGTRLTVL.

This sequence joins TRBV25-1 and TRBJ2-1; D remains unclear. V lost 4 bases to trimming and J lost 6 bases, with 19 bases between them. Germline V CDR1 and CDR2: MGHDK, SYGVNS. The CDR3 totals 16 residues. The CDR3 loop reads CASSVSTLRAFNEQFF. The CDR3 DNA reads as TGTGCCAGCAGTGTTTCCACCCTTAGGGCATTCAATGAGCAGTTCTTC. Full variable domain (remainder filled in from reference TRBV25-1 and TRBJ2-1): EADIYQTPRYLVIGTGKKITLECSQTMGHDKMYWYQQDPGMELHLIHYSYGVNSTEKGDLSSESTVSRIRTEHFPLTLESARPSHTSQYLCASSVSTLRAFNEQFFGPGTRLTVL.

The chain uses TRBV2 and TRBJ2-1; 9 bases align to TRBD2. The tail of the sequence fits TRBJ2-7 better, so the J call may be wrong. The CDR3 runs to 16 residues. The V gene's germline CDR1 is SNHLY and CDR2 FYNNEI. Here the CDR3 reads CASRLLAGTSYNEQYF. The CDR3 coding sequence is TGTGCCAGCCGTCTCCTAGCGGGAACCTCCTACAATGAGCAGTACTTC.

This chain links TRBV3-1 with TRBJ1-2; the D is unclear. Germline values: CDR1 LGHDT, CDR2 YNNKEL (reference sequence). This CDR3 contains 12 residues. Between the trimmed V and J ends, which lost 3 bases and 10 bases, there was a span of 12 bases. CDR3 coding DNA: TGTGCCAGCAGCCATGAAGGACCGTTCTACACCTTC. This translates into CASSHEGPFYTF.

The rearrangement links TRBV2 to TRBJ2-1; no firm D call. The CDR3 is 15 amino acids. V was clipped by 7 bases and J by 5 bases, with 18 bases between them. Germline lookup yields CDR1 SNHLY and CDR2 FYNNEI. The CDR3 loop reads CASTTIGLYNNEQFF. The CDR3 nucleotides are TGTGCCAGCACAACTATAGGCCTATACAACAATGAGCAGTTCTTC.

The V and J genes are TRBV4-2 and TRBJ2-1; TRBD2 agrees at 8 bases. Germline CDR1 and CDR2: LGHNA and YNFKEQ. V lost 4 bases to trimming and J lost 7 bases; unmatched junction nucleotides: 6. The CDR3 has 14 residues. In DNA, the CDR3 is TGTGCCAGCAGCCTTGCGGGGGGCGAGAATGAGCAGTTCTTC. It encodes CASSLAGGENEQFF.

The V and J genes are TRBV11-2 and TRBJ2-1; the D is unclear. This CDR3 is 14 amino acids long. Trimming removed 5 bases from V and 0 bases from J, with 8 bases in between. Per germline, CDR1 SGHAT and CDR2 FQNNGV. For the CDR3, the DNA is TGTGCCAGCAGCCACCCGCACTCCTACAATGAGCAGTTCTTC. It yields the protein CASSHPHSYNEQFF.

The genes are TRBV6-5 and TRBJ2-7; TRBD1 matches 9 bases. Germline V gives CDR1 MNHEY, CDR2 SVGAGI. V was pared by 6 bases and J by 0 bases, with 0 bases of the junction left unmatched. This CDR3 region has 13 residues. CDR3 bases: TGTGCCAGCAGGGACAGGGGCTCCTACGAGCAGTACTTC. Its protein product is CASRDRGSYEQYF.

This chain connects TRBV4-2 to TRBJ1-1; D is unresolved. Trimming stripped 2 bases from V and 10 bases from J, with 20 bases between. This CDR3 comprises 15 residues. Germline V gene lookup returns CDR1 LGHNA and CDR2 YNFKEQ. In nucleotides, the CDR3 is TGTGCCAGCAGCCAAAGTTACGGGTCTCACTTTGGAGCTTTCTTT. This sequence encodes CASSQSYGSHFGAFF.

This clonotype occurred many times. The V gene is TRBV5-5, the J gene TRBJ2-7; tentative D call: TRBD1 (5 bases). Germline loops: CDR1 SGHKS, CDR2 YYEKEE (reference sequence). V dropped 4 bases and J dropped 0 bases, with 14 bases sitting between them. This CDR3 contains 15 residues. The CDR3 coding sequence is TGTGCCAGCAGCCCTGGGGCCTTACGCTCCTACGAGCAGTACTTC. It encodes CASSPGALRSYEQYF.

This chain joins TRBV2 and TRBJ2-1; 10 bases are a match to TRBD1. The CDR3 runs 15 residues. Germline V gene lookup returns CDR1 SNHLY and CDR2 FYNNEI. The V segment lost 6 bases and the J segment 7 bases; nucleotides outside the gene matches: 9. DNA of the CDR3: TGTGCCAGCAGGGGGACAGGGGCGTGGTCAAATGAGCAGTTCTTC. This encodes CASRGTGAWSNEQFF.

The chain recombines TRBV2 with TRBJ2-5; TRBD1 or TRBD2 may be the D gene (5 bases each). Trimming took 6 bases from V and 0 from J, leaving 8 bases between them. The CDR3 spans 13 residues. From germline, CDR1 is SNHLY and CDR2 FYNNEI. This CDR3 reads CASRRDHQETQYF. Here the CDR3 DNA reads TGTGCCAGCAGGAGGGACCACCAAGAGACCCAGTACTTC. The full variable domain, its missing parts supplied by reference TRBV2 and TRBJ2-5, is EPEVTQTPSHQVTQMGQEVILRCVPISNHLYFYWYRQILGQKVEFLVSFYNNEISEKSEIFDDQFSVERPDGSNFTLKIRSTKLEDSAMYFCASRRDHQETQYFGPGTRLLVL.

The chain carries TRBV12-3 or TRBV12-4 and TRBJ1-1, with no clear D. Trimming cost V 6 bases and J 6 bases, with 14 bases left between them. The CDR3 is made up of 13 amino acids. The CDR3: CASSTDRHAEAFF. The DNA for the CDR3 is TGTGCCAGCAGCACGGATCGGCACGCTGAAGCTTTCTTT.

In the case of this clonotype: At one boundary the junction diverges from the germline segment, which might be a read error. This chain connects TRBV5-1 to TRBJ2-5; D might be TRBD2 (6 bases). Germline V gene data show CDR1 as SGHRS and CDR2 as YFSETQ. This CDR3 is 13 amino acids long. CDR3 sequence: CASNLAGPETQYF. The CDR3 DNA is TGCGCCAGCAACTTGGCGGGGCCGGAGACCCAGTACTTC.

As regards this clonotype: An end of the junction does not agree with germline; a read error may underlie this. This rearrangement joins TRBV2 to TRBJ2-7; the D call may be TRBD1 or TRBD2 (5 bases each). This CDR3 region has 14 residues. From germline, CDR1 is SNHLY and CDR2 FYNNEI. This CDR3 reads CTSSYGTDSYEQYF. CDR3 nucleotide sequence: TGTACCAGCAGTTACGGGACGGACTCCTACGAGCAGTACTTC. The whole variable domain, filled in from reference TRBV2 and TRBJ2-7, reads EPEVTQTPSHQVTQMGQEVILRCVPISNHLYFYWYRQILGQKVEFLVSFYNNEISEKSEIFDDQFSVERPDGSNFTLKIRSTKLEDSAMYFCTSSYGTDSYEQYFGPGTRLTVT.

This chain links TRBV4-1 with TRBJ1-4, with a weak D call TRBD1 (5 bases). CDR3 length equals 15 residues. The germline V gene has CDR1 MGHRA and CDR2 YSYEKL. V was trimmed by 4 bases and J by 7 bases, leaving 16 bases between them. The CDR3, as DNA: TGCGCCAGCAGCCGGAACCTCGGGACCGGTGAAAAACTGTTTTTT. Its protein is CASSRNLGTGEKLFF.

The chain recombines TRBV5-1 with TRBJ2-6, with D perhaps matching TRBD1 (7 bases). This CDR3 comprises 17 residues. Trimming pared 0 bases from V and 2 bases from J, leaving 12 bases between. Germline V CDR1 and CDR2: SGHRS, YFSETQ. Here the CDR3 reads CASSLGQGGAGANVLTF. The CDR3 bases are TGCGCCAGCAGCTTGGGACAGGGAGGCGCTGGGGCCAACGTCCTGACTTTC.

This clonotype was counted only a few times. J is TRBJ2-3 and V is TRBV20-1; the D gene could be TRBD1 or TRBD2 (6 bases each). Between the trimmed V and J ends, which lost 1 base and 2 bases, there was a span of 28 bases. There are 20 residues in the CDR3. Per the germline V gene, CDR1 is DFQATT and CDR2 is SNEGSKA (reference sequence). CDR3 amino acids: CSARARTRGSRDTTTDTQYF. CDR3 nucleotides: TGCAGTGCTAGAGCCCGAACCCGGGGGTCCCGGGACACCACCACAGATACGCAGTATTTT.

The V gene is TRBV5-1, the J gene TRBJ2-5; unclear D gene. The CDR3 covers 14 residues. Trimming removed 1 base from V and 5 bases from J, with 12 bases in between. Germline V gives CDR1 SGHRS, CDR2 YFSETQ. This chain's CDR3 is CASSLNRAGETQYF. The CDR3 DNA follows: TGCGCCAGCAGCTTGAACCGGGCCGGGGAGACCCAGTACTTC.

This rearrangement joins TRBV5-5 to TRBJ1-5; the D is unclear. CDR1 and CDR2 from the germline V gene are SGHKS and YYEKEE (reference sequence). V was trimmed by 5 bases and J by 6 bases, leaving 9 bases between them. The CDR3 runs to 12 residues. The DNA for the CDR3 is TGTGCCAGCAGATCCCTCATTCAGCCCCAGCATTTT. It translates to CASRSLIQPQHF.

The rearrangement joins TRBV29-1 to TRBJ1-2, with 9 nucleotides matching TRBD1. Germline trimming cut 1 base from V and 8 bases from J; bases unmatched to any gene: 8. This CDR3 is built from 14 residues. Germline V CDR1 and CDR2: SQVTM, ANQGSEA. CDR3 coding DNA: TGCAGCGTTGAAGGGTGGACAGGGGCGGGCGGCTACACCTTC. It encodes CSVEGWTGAGGYTF.

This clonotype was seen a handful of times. Here the CDR3 reads CASSRSDTQYF. The CDR3 DNA sequence: TGTGCCAGCAGTCGGTCAGATACGCAGTATTTT. The chain is built from TRBV12-3 or TRBV12-4 and TRBJ2-3, with D unclear. CDR3 size: 11 residues. The V end lost 5 bases, the J end lost 4 bases, and 4 bases lay between the germline ends.

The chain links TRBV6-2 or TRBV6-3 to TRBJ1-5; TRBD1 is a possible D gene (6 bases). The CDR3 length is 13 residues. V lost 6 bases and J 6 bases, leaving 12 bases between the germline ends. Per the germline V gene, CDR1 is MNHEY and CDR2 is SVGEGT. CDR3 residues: CASRGGHGQPQHF. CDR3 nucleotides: TGTGCCAGCAGAGGGGGGCACGGTCAGCCCCAGCATTTT.

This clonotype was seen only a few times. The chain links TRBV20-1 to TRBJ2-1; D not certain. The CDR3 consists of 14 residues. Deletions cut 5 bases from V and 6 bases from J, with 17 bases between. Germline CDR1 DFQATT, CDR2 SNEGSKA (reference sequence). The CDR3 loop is CSAPLPGSRNEQFF. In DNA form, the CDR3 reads TGCAGTGCTCCTCTACCCGGATCCCGCAATGAGCAGTTCTTC.

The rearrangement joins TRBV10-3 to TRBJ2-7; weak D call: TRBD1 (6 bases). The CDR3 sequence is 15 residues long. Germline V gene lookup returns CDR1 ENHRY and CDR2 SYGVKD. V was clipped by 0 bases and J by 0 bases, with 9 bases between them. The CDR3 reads CAISESQDSSYEQYF. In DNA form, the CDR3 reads TGTGCCATCAGTGAGTCGCAGGACAGCTCCTACGAGCAGTACTTC.

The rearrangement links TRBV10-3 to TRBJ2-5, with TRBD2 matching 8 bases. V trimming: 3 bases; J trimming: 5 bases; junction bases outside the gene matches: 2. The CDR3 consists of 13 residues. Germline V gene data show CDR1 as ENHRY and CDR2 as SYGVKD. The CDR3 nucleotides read TGTGCCATCAGTGAACCGGGGGGGGAGACCCAGTACTTC. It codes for CAISEPGGETQYF.

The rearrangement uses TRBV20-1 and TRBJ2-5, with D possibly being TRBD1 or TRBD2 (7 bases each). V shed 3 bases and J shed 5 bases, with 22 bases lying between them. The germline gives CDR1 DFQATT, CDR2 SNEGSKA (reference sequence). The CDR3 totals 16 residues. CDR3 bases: TGCAGTGCTAGGAGTTCAGGGGGGGGGCCACGGGAGACCCAGTACTTC. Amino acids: CSARSSGGGPRETQYF.

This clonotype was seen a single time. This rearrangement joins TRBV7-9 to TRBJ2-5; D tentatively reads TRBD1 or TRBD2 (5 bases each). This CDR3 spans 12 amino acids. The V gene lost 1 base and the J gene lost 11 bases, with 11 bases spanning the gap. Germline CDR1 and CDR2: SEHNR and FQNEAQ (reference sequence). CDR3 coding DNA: TGTGCCAGCAGCTTAGATGGGGGAAAGCAGTACTTC. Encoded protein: CASSLDGGKQYF.

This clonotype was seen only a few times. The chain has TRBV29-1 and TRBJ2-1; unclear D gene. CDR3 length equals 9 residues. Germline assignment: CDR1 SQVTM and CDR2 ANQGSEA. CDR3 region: CSEPREQFF. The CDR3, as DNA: TGCAGTGAGCCCAGGGAGCAGTTCTTC.